The source of this TCR beta chain is a study of metastatic and nonmetastatic thyroid tumors. A word on this clone: Germline and junction disagree at one end, which may indicate a read error.

TCRdb re-clonotyped the PCR reads via MiXCR. The table has about 6,500 clones, about a sixth seen once. Thyroid surgery had not been preceded by any treatment in any patient. The CDR3 totals 18 residues. CDR1 is MNHEY and CDR2 is SVGEGT in the germline V gene. The gene calls are TRBV6-2 or TRBV6-3 and TRBJ2-5, with 13 nucleotides matching TRBD2. This clonotype was sampled from a male donor with papillary thyroid cancer or a benign thyroid nodule (not recorded which). Some clones in this sample may be carry-over from other donors' samples. Sequenced: adjacent normal tissue. The CDR3 bases are TGTGCCAGCAGTTACTCGACTAGCGGGGGGTACCGCCGACAGACCCATTACTTC. It yields the protein CASSYSTSGGYRRQTHYF.